The 10 T cell receptor beta chains listed next were all sequenced from one sample in a study of blood T cell repertoires in COVID-19. The repertoire was sequenced with immunoSEQ multiplex PCR; TCRdb's copy has only in-frame clones and lacks some. This sample has 300,000 to 400,000 clones, with 85% to 90% found just once. The sample was PBMCs or T cells enriched from blood (not recorded which). The receptors stem from a young woman with acute COVID-19.

V usage is TRBV9 and J usage is TRBJ1-2; perhaps TRBD1 as D (5 bases). Germline V gene lookup returns CDR1 SGDLS and CDR2 YYNGEE. With 5 bases removed from V and 7 bases from J, the gap between germline ends came to 24 bases. This CDR3 comprises 16 residues. CDR3 in DNA: TGTGCCAGCAGGGACCAGGGAATTGTCCCTTTTGGTGGCTACACCTTC. Protein sequence: CASRDQGIVPFGGYTF. Variable domain in full (rest from reference TRBV9 and TRBJ1-2): DSGVTQTPKHLITATGQRVTLRCSPRSGDLSVYWYQQSLDQGLQFLIQYYNGEERAKGNILERFSAQQFPDLHSELNLSSLELGDSALYFCASRDQGIVPFGGYTFGSGTRLTVV.

This chain links TRBV12-5 with TRBJ2-1; TRBD1 agrees at 9 bases. V was clipped by 6 bases and J by 15 bases; unmatched bases: 12. The CDR3 consists of 13 residues. CDR1 is LGHNT and CDR2 is FRNRAP in the germline V gene. The CDR3 nucleotides read TGTGCTAGTGGGTTTGTGTGGGGACAGGGTTTGTTCTTC. Protein product: CASGFVWGQGLFF. Using reference TRBV12-5 and TRBJ2-1 for the parts outside the CDR3, the full variable domain is DARVTQTPRHKVTEMGQEVTMRCQPILGHNTVFWYRQTMMQGLELLAYFRNRAPLDDSGMPKDRFSAEMPDATLATLKIQPSEPRDSAVYFCASGFVWGQGLFFGPGTRLTVL.

The chain links TRBV5-1 to TRBJ2-7, with TRBD1 identical over 9 bases. With 4 bases clipped from V and 7 bases from J, the junction kept 15 bases outside the gene matches. Per germline, CDR1 SGHRS and CDR2 YFSETQ. The CDR3 runs to 16 residues. The CDR3 protein is CASSTAYGTGSGEQYF. The CDR3 DNA follows: TGCGCCAGCAGCACAGCGTACGGGACAGGGAGTGGAGAGCAGTACTTC.

The chain uses TRBV9 and TRBJ1-1; 8 bases fit TRBD1. The germline CDR1 and CDR2 sequences are SGDLS and YYNGEE. The ends lost 3 bases at V and 3 bases at J; junction bases unmatched: 4. The CDR3 totals 14 residues. CDR3 DNA: TGTGCCAGCAGCGGCGGACAGGGCGACACTGAAGCTTTCTTT. This translates into CASSGGQGDTEAFF.

The rearrangement joins TRBV24-1 to TRBJ2-5; TRBD2 matches 10 bases. Germline CDR1 KGHDR, CDR2 SFDVKD. The CDR3 covers 17 residues. J gave up 4 bases and V 3 bases, and 10 bases lay outside the gene matches. The CDR3 sequence: CATSDPTGTSELETQYF. The CDR3 nucleotides are TGTGCCACCAGTGATCCGACCGGGACTAGCGAACTAGAGACCCAGTACTTC.

This sequence joins TRBV6-5 and TRBJ1-1; D unclear. The V gene lost 4 bases and the J gene lost 0 bases, with 9 bases spanning the gap. Germline values: CDR1 MNHEY, CDR2 SVGAGI. The CDR3 loop spans 14 amino acids. CDR3 sequence reads: CASSLVEMNTEAFF. CDR3 nucleotides: TGTGCCAGCAGTTTGGTGGAGATGAACACTGAAGCTTTCTTT.

The rearrangement uses TRBV19 and TRBJ2-2, with 12 bases identical to TRBD2. The CDR3 sequence is 17 residues long. Trimming cost V 6 bases and J 5 bases; bases outside gene matches: 10. In germline, CDR1 is LNHDA, CDR2 SQIVND (reference sequence). The CDR3 loop reads CASRTLAGGPPTGELFF. CDR3 DNA sequence: TGTGCCAGTAGAACACTAGCGGGGGGCCCTCCGACCGGGGAGCTGTTTTTT.

V usage is TRBV30 and J usage is TRBJ1-4, with 7 bases fitting TRBD1. After removal of 4 bases from V and 2 bases from J, the junction contained 1 base not matched to a gene. From germline, CDR1 is GTSNPN and CDR2 SVGIG (reference sequence). CDR3 length: 13 amino acids. The CDR3 reads CAWKQGTNEKLFF. CDR3 in DNA: TGTGCCTGGAAACAGGGGACTAATGAAAAACTGTTTTTT.

The chain is built from TRBV29-1 and TRBJ2-7; TRBD1 matches 9 bases. Germline V lookup: CDR1 SQVTM, CDR2 ANQGSEA. V was clipped by 4 bases and J by 2 bases; unmatched bases: 6. The CDR3 is 14 residues long. The CDR3 loop is CSVARGQGTYEQYF. The CDR3 bases are TGCAGCGTTGCCCGGGGACAGGGTACCTACGAGCAGTACTTC.

The J gene is TRBJ1-4, the V gene TRBV25-1; weak D call: TRBD1 (6 bases). With 4 bases removed from V and 5 bases from J, the gap between germline ends came to 20 bases. The CDR3 extends over 17 amino acids. From germline, CDR1 is MGHDK and CDR2 SYGVNS. This CDR3 is CASSGLVFEGQNEKLFF. CDR3 DNA sequence: TGTGCCAGCAGTGGCTTGGTTTTCGAGGGACAAAATGAAAAACTGTTTTTT.